This T cell receptor (beta chain) was captured by sequencing in a study of T cell responses to AZD1222 COVID-19 vaccine (dated by TCRdb to 2020 to 2022). Study-wide context: TCR sequencing covered 233 trial participants: approximately 200 given two doses of AZD1222 and 26 given two doses of MenACWY control vaccine. Trial participants were enrolled into age subgroups of 18-55, 56-69 and 70-plus years, which contained around 140, 26 and 57 TCR-sequenced participants, respectively. What the research found in general, with its limitations: Epitopes outside the regions mutated in the B.1.351 and B.1.1.7 variants were reportedly recognized by nearly half of the unique spike-specific TCRs. Most participants were white British and females outnumbered males, and the authors suggested that clonal diversity may have been underestimated. The 56-69-year group was small, and its depth increase did not reach significance, likely because of low power. Only a handful of AZD1222 recipients were SARS-CoV-2 seropositive at baseline, limiting conclusions about previously exposed vaccinees. Because no samples from the day 14 peak response were available, repertoires could be characterized only after the peak T cell response. A significant rise in spike-specific TCR breadth and depth was observed after two AZD1222 doses relative to day 0 and relative to MenACWY recipients. The vaccine-associated CD4 TCRs covered the entire spike protein, and the dominant responses fell in regions 160-218 and 743-854.

The CDR3 regions of human TCRbeta chains were subjected to immunosequencing. From the authors' description of their analysis: TCRs in the repertoires were compared against a reference library of SARS-CoV-2-specific TCRs that had been generated with the MIRA antigen-specificity platform. Breadth meant the fraction of unique TCRs that were SARS-CoV-2-associated, whereas depth meant the fraction of total T cells that were SARS-CoV-2-associated. Using the MIRA data, every spike-specific TCR was mapped to the spike region that the TCR reacted to and assigned to either a CD4 or a CD8 class. Log10-transformed breadth and depth values were compared by one-way ANOVA with Sidak's multiple comparisons tests. TCRdb stores this immuneACCESS table with in-frame sequences only. Part of the clones is absent; in the studies checked, under half of the shortfall reflects unresolved V genes, and no reason is known for the rest. Clone size and the V and J calls come from that table; the DNA yielded D and trimming. This sample is represented by 140,000 to 150,000 clones; 91% of them were singletons. Of the sample, 7.5% is held by the ten largest clones.

Sequences MNHEY (CDR1) and SVGAGI (CDR2) are obtained from the germline V gene. Compared with germline, V lacks 2 bases and J lacks 4 bases; bases without a gene match: 4. The CDR3 holds 16 amino acids from the cysteine to the phenylalanine. Only the CDR3 DNA stays, 48 bases, in frame from base 1. Of note for this clone: It has no known antigen specificity. Base qualities are missing; no much larger clone stands one base away.

The meaning of the sample's time point label: about 28 days (+/-7) after the second vaccine dose. The intended sense of this specimen's treatment or condition label: meningococcal conjugate vaccine given as trial control. Samples from vaccinated people were obtained from the UK trials COV001 and COV002, which included a single-blind randomized controlled phase 2/3 trial of AZD1222 (ChAdOx1 nCoV-19) in healthy adults. Trial participant PBMC samples were collected at day 0 and day 28 after the second dose for TCRbeta chain sequencing. Recombination joined TRBV6-5 with TRBJ2-2, and 10 bases in between align with TRBD2. The receptor's source is an adult who received the MenACWY meningococcal vaccine as a control. The source material was peripheral blood, sampled 28 days after the second dose of the MenACWY control vaccine. The DNA is as follows: TGTGCCAGCAGTTACCGACTAGCGGGTACCACCGGGGAGCTGTTTTTT. Its coded protein is CASSYRLAGTTGELFF.